These 3 T cell receptor beta chains came from one sample sequenced in a study of beta chain features in type 1 diabetes listed by TCRdb under 2018. The library came from the immunoSEQ multiplex PCR assay. All of the isolated RNA was reverse transcribed with the High Capacity cDNA Reverse Transcription Kit, so expressed TCRB transcripts were sequenced. The table comes from immuneACCESS by way of TCRdb, which keeps in-frame sequences with V and J called. Part of the clones is missing from these tables; in studies checked, under half for an unresolved V gene and the rest for unknown reasons. This sample lists under 450,000 clones; roughly 13% were detected once. Around 0.035% of the sample comes from the top ten. The material sequenced was naive CD4+ T cells from blood. Interpreted using the paper, the cell subset or site label stands for: true naive CD4+ T cells. These receptors originate from a man aged 30-40 years in good health.

The sample holds a few counts of this clone. V gene TRBV29-1 combines with J gene TRBJ2-7; D gene unclear. Trimming took 5 bases from V and 2 from J, leaving 13 bases between them. The CDR3 is 13 residues long. Per the germline V gene, CDR1 is SQVTM and CDR2 is ANQGSEA. The DNA for the CDR3 is TGCAGCGTTACGAACCCATATCCCTACGAGCAGTACTTC. This sequence encodes CSVTNPYPYEQYF.

This clone was observed a handful of times. This chain joins TRBV27 and TRBJ2-5, with D maybe TRBD1 (7 bases). Germline CDR1 MNHEY, CDR2 SMNVEV (reference sequence). This CDR3 is 14 amino acids long. V lost 3 bases, J lost 4 bases, and 12 bases lay in between. This CDR3 reads CASSFAGQRETQYF. CDR3 nucleotide sequence: TGTGCCAGCAGTTTTGCGGGACAGAGAGAGACCCAGTACTTC.

The V and J genes are TRBV4-1 and TRBJ2-5; 10 bases are shared with TRBD1. Trimming cost V 0 bases and J 5 bases; bases outside gene matches: 9. This CDR3 has 17 residues. CDR1 MGHRA and CDR2 YSYEKL come from the germline V gene. CDR3 sequence reads: CASSQEGTGALRETQYF. As DNA, the CDR3 is TGCGCCAGCAGCCAAGAGGGGACAGGGGCCCTTCGGGAGACCCAGTACTTC.